A selection of T cell receptor beta chains follows, all from one sample in a study of blood T cells in healthy people across ages. TCRdb recomputed calls from the 5' RACE reads with MiXCR, one row per CDR3 protein. The sample shows 900,000 to 950,000 distinct CDR3 sequences, roughly 28% of them seen only once. These data also featured in a second study, about T cells of mothers and their children.

What was sequenced was blood. These receptors were taken from a woman aged 40-49 years in good health. CDR3s include the opening cysteine and the closing phenylalanine or tryptophan. The D gene is left open where the match is weak. Size values are once, few and many counts, or a class for expanded clones, and some rows have none.

cdr3_length | j_call | clone_size | v_call | d_call | cdr3_aa | cdr3_nt
15 | TRBJ2-1 | many | TRBV7-3 | TRBD1 | CASSSQGADYNEQFF | TGTGCCAGCAGCTCGCAGGGGGCGGACTACAATGAGCAGTTCTTC
14 | TRBJ2-3 | - | TRBV5-1 | - | CASRKGESTDTQYF | TGCGCCAGCAGAAAGGGGGAGAGCACAGATACGCAGTATTTT
14 | TRBJ2-4 | many | TRBV5-1 | - | CASSLGAQDDIQYF | TGCGCCAGCAGCTTGGGGGCCCAGGACGACATTCAGTACTTC
14 | TRBJ1-2 | few | TRBV7-2 | - | CASSSRQDRSGYTF | TGTGCCAGCAGCTCACGCCAAGACAGGTCTGGCTACACCTTC
15 | TRBJ2-7 | - | TRBV7-2 | TRBD1 | CASSYTDRAGYEQYF | TGTGCCAGCAGCTACACGGACAGGGCGGGGTACGAGCAGTACTTC
14 | TRBJ2-5 | many | TRBV18 | - | CASSPSHRVETQYF | TGTGCCAGCTCACCCAGTCACAGGGTAGAGACCCAGTACTTC
14 | TRBJ2-5 | - | TRBV11-2 | - | CASSLVSPIEVKYF | TGTGCCAGCAGCTTAGTTTCCCCGATCGAGGTTAAGTACTTC
18 | TRBJ2-1 | few | TRBV7-2 | TRBD2 | CASSLSLASGGVGNEQFF | TGTGCCAGCAGCTTAAGTTTGGCTAGCGGGGGGGTAGGGAATGAGCAGTTCTTC
14 | TRBJ2-7 | many | TRBV29-1 | - | CSVEVRSPIPEQYF | TGCAGCGTTGAAGTTCGGAGTCCGATTCCCGAGCAGTACTTC
15 | TRBJ1-5 | few | TRBV30 | - | CAWSGGSSNNQPQHF | TGTGCCTGGAGTGGAGGGTCCAGCAACAATCAGCCCCAGCATTTT
15 | TRBJ2-5 | - | TRBV6-6 | - | CASQGSRGPGETQYF | TGTGCCAGCCAGGGGTCCCGGGGGCCGGGGGAGACCCAGTACTTC
16 | TRBJ2-3 | few | TRBV20-1 | TRBD2 | CSARVSGGRITDTQYF | TGCAGTGCTAGAGTTAGCGGGGGGAGAATCACAGATACGCAGTATTTT
10 | TRBJ1-1 | - | TRBV20-1 | - | CSAAHKEAFF | TGCAGTGCCGCGCATAAGGAAGCTTTCTTT
14 | TRBJ2-5 | many | TRBV20-1 | - | CSADELVYVETQYF | TGCAGTGCTGACGAGTTAGTCTACGTTGAGACCCAGTACTTC
15 | TRBJ2-3 | few | TRBV5-1 | - | CASSPAALHTDTQYF | TGCGCCAGCAGCCCCGCGGCCCTTCACACAGATACGCAGTATTTT
15 | TRBJ2-1 | - | TRBV6-5 | TRBD2 | CASSLAGGRNNEQFF | TGTGCCAGCAGTCTAGCGGGGGGGAGGAACAATGAGCAGTTCTTC
16 | TRBJ2-1 | many | TRBV5-5 | TRBD2 | CASSLGSGVAYNEQFF | TGTGCCAGCAGCTTGGGTAGCGGGGTCGCCTACAATGAGCAGTTCTTC
11 | TRBJ1-2 | - | TRBV29-1 | - | CSVEFWDGYTF | TGCAGCGTTGAGTTTTGGGATGGCTACACCTTC
12 | TRBJ2-3 | many | TRBV29-1 | - | CSVEGVRDTQYF | TGCAGCGTTGAAGGGGTGAGGGATACGCAGTATTTT
12 | TRBJ1-5 | many | TRBV20-1 | - | CSARRQNQPQHF | TGCAGTGCTAGACGGCAGAATCAGCCCCAGCATTTT
16 | TRBJ1-5 | - | TRBV19 | TRBD1 | CASSNPDRTTGQPQHF | TGTGCCAGTAGTAACCCGGACAGGACGACCGGACAGCCCCAGCATTTT
17 | TRBJ1-3 | - | TRBV7-2 | TRBD1 | CASSARDRGFSGNTIYF | TGTGCCAGCAGCGCCCGGGACAGGGGTTTCTCTGGAAACACCATATATTTT
12 | TRBJ1-2 | - | TRBV30 | - | CAWSLQSGDYTF | TGTGCCTGGAGTCTCCAGTCGGGTGACTACACCTTC
18 | TRBJ1-5 | - | TRBV19 | - | CASSIDPRGGPSNQPQHF | TGTGCCAGTAGTATAGACCCAAGGGGGGGACCTAGCAATCAGCCCCAGCATTTT
15 | TRBJ1-2 | - | TRBV5-8 | TRBD1 | CASSLAGTGVNGYTF | TGTGCCAGCAGCTTGGCCGGGACAGGGGTTAATGGCTACACCTTC
15 | TRBJ1-1 | few | TRBV5-1 | TRBD1 | CASSFDRGFRTEAFF | TGCGCCAGCAGCTTCGACAGGGGGTTTCGAACTGAAGCTTTCTTT
15 | TRBJ1-6 | - | TRBV20-1 | - | CSARGAQGYNSPLHF | TGCAGTGCCCGGGGGGCACAGGGCTATAATTCACCCCTCCACTTT
14 | TRBJ2-1 | - | TRBV27 | - | CASSLQGRNNEQFF | TGTGCCAGCAGCCTACAGGGAAGGAACAATGAGCAGTTCTTC
18 | TRBJ2-7 | many | TRBV12-5 | TRBD2 | CASGLALPGLAGRYEQYF | TGTGCTAGTGGTTTGGCCCTGCCTGGACTAGCGGGGAGATACGAGCAGTACTTC
17 | TRBJ1-1 | - | TRBV5-1 | TRBD1 | CASSSVPGQGWNTEAFF | TGCGCCAGCAGCTCCGTCCCGGGACAGGGCTGGAACACTGAAGCTTTCTTT
15 | TRBJ2-7 | many | TRBV7-2 | TRBD1 | CASSLKWGQGYEQYF | TGTGCCAGCAGCTTAAAATGGGGACAGGGCTACGAGCAGTACTTC
14 | TRBJ2-1 | few | TRBV20-1 | TRBD2 | CSASAGASYNEQFF | TGCAGTGCATCAGCGGGGGCCTCCTACAATGAGCAGTTCTTC
13 | TRBJ1-2 | many | TRBV28 | - | CASSPTALYGYTF | TGTGCCAGCAGTCCAACAGCTCTCTATGGCTACACCTTC
13 | TRBJ1-5 | - | TRBV7-6 | - | CASSLDLGQPQHF | TGTGCCAGCAGCTTAGATTTGGGTCAGCCCCAGCATTTT
19 | TRBJ1-6 | many | TRBV27 | TRBD1 | CASSLAGQGTKSLNSPLHF | TGTGCCAGCAGTTTAGCGGGACAGGGGACGAAGAGCCTTAATTCACCCCTCCACTTT
14 | TRBJ2-7 | few | TRBV12-3/TRBV12-4 | - | CASSLEGVGGEQYF | TGTGCCAGCAGTTTGGAGGGGGTCGGCGGCGAGCAGTACTTC
12 | TRBJ1-1 | few | TRBV28 | - | CASKVASYAAFF | TGTGCCAGCAAAGTTGCCAGTTATGCAGCTTTCTTT
12 | TRBJ2-1 | few | TRBV3-1 | - | CASSQDRYEQFF | TGTGCCAGCAGCCAAGACCGGTATGAGCAGTTCTTC
14 | TRBJ1-1 | few | TRBV20-1 | TRBD1 | CSARSIGTGDRAFF | TGCAGTGCTAGATCGATCGGGACAGGGGATCGAGCTTTCTTT
16 | TRBJ2-3 | many | TRBV3-1 | TRBD2 | CASSQDNRGGQITQYF | TGTGCCAGCAGCCAAGATAACCGGGGGGGCCAGATCACGCAGTATTTT
13 | TRBJ2-7 | many | TRBV2 | - | CASSRDGPYEQYF | TGCGCCAGCAGCCGGGACGGACCCTACGAGCAGTACTTC
15 | TRBJ2-7 | many | TRBV28 | - | CASSSPWEGAYEQYF | TGTGCCAGCAGTTCCCCCTGGGAGGGGGCCTACGAGCAGTACTTC
15 | TRBJ2-5 | - | TRBV25-1 | TRBD1 | CASSEHRGYQETQYF | TGTGCCAGCAGTGAACACAGGGGATACCAAGAGACCCAGTACTTC
13 | TRBJ2-5 | many | TRBV29-1 | TRBD2 | CSAGLAGKGTQYF | TGCAGCGCCGGACTAGCGGGGAAGGGGACCCAGTACTTC
16 | TRBJ1-3 | once | TRBV18 | - | CASSPIQGGSGNTIYF | TGTGCCAGCTCACCTATTCAGGGTGGCTCTGGAAACACCATATATTTT
14 | TRBJ2-5 | many | TRBV27 | TRBD2 | CASSQLAGGGEQYF | TGTGCCAGCAGTCAACTAGCGGGGGGTGGTGAGCAGTACTTC
14 | TRBJ2-7 | - | TRBV6-1 | - | CASSDPSDTYEQYF | TGTGCCAGCAGTGACCCCAGCGATACCTACGAGCAGTACTTC
13 | TRBJ2-7 | many | TRBV5-1 | - | CASSGQGIDEQYF | TGCGCCAGCAGTGGTCAGGGGATTGACGAGCAGTACTTC
13 | TRBJ2-3 | many | TRBV3-1 | - | CASSQVRESTQYF | TGTGCCAGCAGCCAAGTCAGGGAGAGTACGCAGTATTTT
14 | TRBJ2-5 | - | TRBV2 | - | CASSARGGQETQYF | TGTGCCAGCAGCGCAAGAGGAGGACAAGAGACCCAGTACTTC
15 | TRBJ2-4 | - | TRBV9 | TRBD2 | CASSEGGGGRDEQYF | TGTGCCAGCAGCGAGGGCGGGGGGGGCAGGGATGAGCAGTACTTC
16 | TRBJ2-1 | - | TRBV7-2 | TRBD2 | CASSSGLAGGRIEQFF | TGTGCCAGCAGCTCGGGACTAGCGGGGGGGCGTATTGAGCAGTTCTTC
16 | TRBJ2-3 | - | TRBV12-3/TRBV12-4 | TRBD2 | CASSPNAGTSGDTQYF | TGTGCCAGCAGTCCAAACGCCGGGACTAGCGGGGATACGCAGTATTTT
18 | TRBJ2-1 | - | TRBV6-5 | TRBD2 | CASSYFLPSGTKDGEQFF | TGTGCCAGCAGTTACTTTCTCCCCTCCGGGACTAAGGACGGTGAGCAGTTCTTC